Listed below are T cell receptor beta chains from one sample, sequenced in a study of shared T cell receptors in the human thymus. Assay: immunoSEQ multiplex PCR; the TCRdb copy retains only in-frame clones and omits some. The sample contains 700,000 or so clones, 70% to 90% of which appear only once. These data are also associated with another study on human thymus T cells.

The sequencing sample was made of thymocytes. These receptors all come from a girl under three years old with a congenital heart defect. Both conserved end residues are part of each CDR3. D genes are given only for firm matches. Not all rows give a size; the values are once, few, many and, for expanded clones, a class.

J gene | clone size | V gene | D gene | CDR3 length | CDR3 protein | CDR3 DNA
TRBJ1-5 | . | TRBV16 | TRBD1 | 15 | CASSHRDRLGQPQHF | TGTGCCAGCAGCCACCGGGACAGGCTCGGTCAGCCCCAGCATTTT
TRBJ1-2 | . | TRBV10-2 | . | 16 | CAGAARKAMSNYGYTF | TGCGCCGGCGCAGCGAGAAAGGCGATGTCTAACTATGGCTACACCTTC
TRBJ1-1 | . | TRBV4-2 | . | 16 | CASSQEVGGVNTEAFF | TGTGCCAGCAGCCAAGAGGTCGGGGGGGTGAACACTGAAGCTTTCTTT
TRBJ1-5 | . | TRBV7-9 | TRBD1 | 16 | CASSLQTGGEDQPQHF | TGTGCCAGCAGCCTCCAGACAGGGGGTGAAGATCAGCCCCAGCATTTT
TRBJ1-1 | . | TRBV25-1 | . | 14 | CASALSGGGTEAFF | TGTGCCAGCGCCCTCTCGGGGGGGGGCACTGAAGCTTTCTTT
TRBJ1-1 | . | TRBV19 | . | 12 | CASQGKNTEAFF | TGTGCCTCACAGGGAAAGAACACTGAAGCTTTCTTT
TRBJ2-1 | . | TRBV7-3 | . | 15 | CASSLTLAGLNEQFF | TGTGCCAGCAGCTTAACTTTGGCAGGACTCAATGAGCAGTTCTTC
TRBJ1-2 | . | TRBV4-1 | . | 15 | CASSLRQVERYGYTF | TGCGCCAGCAGCCTACGACAGGTAGAGCGCTATGGCTACACCTTC
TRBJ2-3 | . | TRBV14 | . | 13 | CASSRTSTDTQYF | TGTGCCAGCAGCCGGACTAGCACAGATACGCAGTATTTT
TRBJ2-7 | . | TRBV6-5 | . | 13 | CASSQWGDYEQYF | TGTGCCAGCAGCCAGTGGGGGGACTACGAGCAGTACTTC
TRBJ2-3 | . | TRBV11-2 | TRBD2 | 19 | CASSARPGLAGGRTDTQYF | TGTGCCAGCAGCGCCCGACCGGGACTAGCGGGGGGACGGACAGATACGCAGTATTTT
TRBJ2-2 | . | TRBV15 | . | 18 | CATSRARRTASDGGELFF | TGTGCCACCAGCAGGGCCAGGAGGACAGCAAGCGACGGCGGGGAGCTGTTTTTT
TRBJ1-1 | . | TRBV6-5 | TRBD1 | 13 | CASGDRSSTEAFF | TGTGCCAGCGGGGACAGGTCATCGACTGAAGCTTTCTTT
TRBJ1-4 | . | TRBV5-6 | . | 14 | CASSLRGTNEKLFF | TGTGCCAGCAGCTTGCGGGGGACTAATGAAAAACTGTTTTTT
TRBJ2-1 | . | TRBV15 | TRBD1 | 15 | CATTPHRGAYNEQFF | TGTGCCACCACCCCACACAGGGGAGCCTACAATGAGCAGTTCTTC
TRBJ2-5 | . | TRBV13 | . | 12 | CASSPLKETQYF | TGTGCCAGCAGCCCCTTAAAAGAGACCCAGTACTTC
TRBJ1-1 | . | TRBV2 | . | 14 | CASIGPGKNTEAFF | TGTGCCAGCATCGGCCCGGGTAAGAACACTGAAGCTTTCTTT
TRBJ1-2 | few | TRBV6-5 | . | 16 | CASSYPLLNGLYGYTF | TGTGCCAGCAGTTACCCCTTGTTGAATGGACTCTATGGCTACACCTTC
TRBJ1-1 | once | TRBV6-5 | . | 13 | CASTLRGNTEAFF | TGTGCCAGCACCCTCCGGGGAAACACTGAAGCTTTCTTT
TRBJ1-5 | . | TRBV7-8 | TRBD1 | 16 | CASSLAETGVDQPQHF | TGTGCCAGCAGCTTAGCCGAGACAGGGGTAGATCAGCCCCAGCATTTT
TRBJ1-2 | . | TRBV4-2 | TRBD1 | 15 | CASSPYSGQGYGYTF | TGTGCCAGCAGTCCTTACTCGGGACAGGGTTATGGCTACACCTTC
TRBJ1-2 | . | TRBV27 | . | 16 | CASSLSPARANYGYTF | TGTGCCAGCAGTTTATCCCCCGCCAGGGCTAACTATGGCTACACCTTC
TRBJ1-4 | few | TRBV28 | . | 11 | CASRASEKLFF | TGTGCCAGCAGGGCAAGTGAAAAACTGTTTTTT